Presented here are 20 T cell receptor beta chains from one specimen sequenced in a study of shared clonotypes between healthy human individuals. Here immunoSEQ multiplex PCR was the method, and the copy in TCRdb shows in-frame clones only, minus some. The sample records around 1,100,000 clones, approximately 75% being singletons. Sequenced: memory CD4+ T cells from PBMCs. As to subset: CD45RA-negative fraction. These TCRs come from a young man in good health. Some clones in this sample may be carry-over from other donors' samples.

The chain joins TRBV28 to TRBJ1-2, with D tentatively TRBD1 (6 bases). Trimming stripped 7 bases from V and 5 bases from J, with 14 bases between. This CDR3 region has 13 residues. Germline CDR1 is MDHEN and CDR2 is SYDVKM. This chain's CDR3 is CASTQRGKYGYTF. CDR3 DNA: TGTGCCAGCACCCAGAGGGGGAAGTATGGCTACACCTTC.

This clone was counted only a few times. V is TRBV7-9 and J is TRBJ1-5, with a weak D call TRBD1 (6 bases). CDR1 SEHNR and CDR2 FQNEAQ come from the germline V gene (reference sequence). This CDR3 is 13 amino acids long. Trimming shortened V by 5 bases and J by 7 bases, and 12 bases separated the two germline ends. The CDR3 loop reads CASSRGTGQPQHF. DNA of the CDR3: TGTGCCAGCAGCAGGGGGACGGGGCAGCCCCAGCATTTT.

V gene TRBV7-8 combines with J gene TRBJ1-1; 7 positions agree with TRBD1. The CDR3 runs 15 residues. Per germline, CDR1 SGHVS and CDR2 FQNEAQ. Trimming removed 5 bases from V and 6 bases from J; junction bases left unmatched: 12. CDR3 loop: CASSVRDSVWAEAFF. In DNA, the CDR3 is TGTGCCAGCAGCGTCCGGGACAGTGTTTGGGCTGAAGCTTTCTTT.

The CDR3 nucleotides read TGTGCCAGCAGCTACAGACTAGCGGGGGACGAGCAGTACTTC. Translated: CASSYRLAGDEQYF. The chain is built from TRBV7-2 and TRBJ2-7; 12 bases are a match to TRBD2. CDR1 is SGHTA and CDR2 is FQGNSA in the germline V gene. CDR3 length: 14 amino acids. Trimming took 4 bases from V and 5 from J; bases not matched to a gene: 3.

The chain links TRBV7-9 to TRBJ1-6, with TRBD1 as a possible D gene (6 bases). Trimming shortened V by 5 bases and J by 10 bases, and 21 bases separated the two germline ends. Germline V lookup: CDR1 SEHNR, CDR2 FQNEAQ (reference sequence). CDR3 size: 16 residues. In DNA form, the CDR3 reads TGTGCCAGCAGCACGAAATCAGGGGCCGAGGGGTCACCCCTCCACTTT. The encoded protein is CASSTKSGAEGSPLHF.

On this clone itself: Other DNA variants within this sample encode the same CDR3. The rearrangement joins TRBV19 to TRBJ1-5; TRBD1 aligns across 7 bases. Germline CDR1 is LNHDA and CDR2 is SQIVND (reference sequence). This CDR3 has 13 amino acids. Unmatched junction bases numbered 4, after V lost 5 bases and J lost 6 bases. The CDR3 bases are TGTGCCAGTAGTCCCGACAGGGTTCAGCCCCAGCATTTT. It encodes CASSPDRVQPQHF. Supplemented by reference TRBV19 and TRBJ1-5, the full variable domain reads DGGITQSPKYLFRKEGQNVTLSCEQNLNHDAMYWYRQDPGQGLRLIYYSQIVNDFQKGDIAEGYSVSREKKESFPLTVTSAQKNPTAFYLCASSPDRVQPQHFGDGTRLSIL.

This clone was detected a few times. This chain connects TRBV19 to TRBJ2-1; D is possibly TRBD1 (6 bases). Looked up from germline, CDR1 is LNHDA and CDR2 is SQIVND (reference sequence). The CDR3 contains 15 residues. V was clipped by 3 bases and J by 1 base, with 10 bases between them. The CDR3 DNA reads TGTGCCAGTAGTATCGACAGGAGTTCCTACAATGAGCAGTTCTTC. Translating gives CASSIDRSSYNEQFF.

Comment on this clone: This likely traces to a read error, being one base from a far larger clone. Other DNA sequences in this sample translate to the same CDR3. The chain has TRBV7-9 and TRBJ1-2; weak D call: TRBD1 (5 bases). Germline V gene data show CDR1 as SEHNR and CDR2 as FQNEAQ (reference sequence). The ends were cut back, 3 bases at V and 4 bases at J, with 12 bases in the middle. This CDR3 region has 14 residues. CDR3 region: CASSLAGTTYGYTF. CDR3 nucleotides: TGTGCCAGCAGCTTGGCCGGGACGACCTATGGCTACACCTTC.

The table lists this clone with a few counts. The gene calls are TRBV2 and TRBJ2-5; D could derive from TRBD1 or TRBD2 (5 bases each). TRBJ2-7 explains the end of the DNA better; the J call may be wrong. The germline V gene encodes CDR1 SNHLY and CDR2 FYNNEI. This CDR3 is 14 amino acids long. The CDR3 DNA sequence: TGTGCCAGCAATATCGGACGGGACGTGACCGAGCAGTACTTC. Residues: CASNIGRDVTEQYF.

The rearrangement joins TRBV7-9 to TRBJ2-4; 8 positions agree with TRBD2. CDR1 SEHNR and CDR2 FQNEAQ come from the germline V gene (reference sequence). J gave up 0 bases and V 1 base, and 2 bases lay outside the gene matches. The CDR3 consists of 16 residues. CDR3 amino acids: CASSLGGLGAKNIQYF. CDR3 bases: TGTGCCAGCAGCTTAGGGGGACTAGGAGCCAAAAACATTCAGTACTTC.

This clone was picked up one time. The chain recombines TRBV5-1 with TRBJ1-4; possibly TRBD1 for D (5 bases). CDR3 length: 16 residues. CDR1 is SGHRS, CDR2 YFSETQ, per germline. Trimming took off 4 bases at V and 0 bases at J, with 13 bases between the two ends. CDR3 nucleotide sequence: TGCGCCAGCAGCCCTGGGGGGGTTTCAACTAATGAAAAACTGTTTTTT. Its translation is CASSPGGVSTNEKLFF.

This chain connects TRBV7-9 to TRBJ2-7, with D possibly being TRBD1 (6 bases). Germline V CDR1 and CDR2: SEHNR, FQNEAQ (reference sequence). This CDR3 has 19 residues. V was clipped by 0 bases and J by 2 bases, with 23 bases between them. Here the CDR3 reads CASSLAPAGVPLGAYEQYF. The CDR3 DNA sequence: TGTGCCAGCAGCTTAGCTCCGGCAGGGGTTCCGCTAGGGGCCTACGAGCAGTACTTC.

This chain joins TRBV7-9 and TRBJ2-4; TRBD1 agrees at 8 bases. V shed 5 bases, J shed 12 bases, and the junction held 3 bases outside the gene matches. CDR1 and CDR2 from the germline V gene are SEHNR and FQNEAQ (reference sequence). This CDR3 contains 11 residues. CDR3: CASSMTGAQYF. Here the CDR3 DNA reads TGTGCCAGCAGCATGACAGGGGCTCAGTACTTC.

V gene TRBV25-1 combines with J gene TRBJ2-2; D gene ambiguous. The ends were cut back, 2 bases at V and 3 bases at J, with 7 bases in the middle. Germline assignment: CDR1 MGHDK and CDR2 SYGVNS. The CDR3 length is 14 residues. The CDR3 reads CASSEPAYTGELFF. CDR3 sequence (DNA): TGTGCCAGCAGTGAACCAGCCTACACCGGGGAGCTGTTTTTT.

In nucleotides, the CDR3 is TGTGCCAGCAGTACCGGAGTCCGGGGACAGCCCCAGCATTTT. It specifies CASSTGVRGQPQHF. This chain joins TRBV6-5 and TRBJ1-5; D is undetermined. From germline, CDR1 is MNHEY and CDR2 SVGAGI. Trimming took off 5 bases at V and 7 bases at J, with 15 bases between the two ends. This CDR3 region has 14 residues.

This clone has more than one count but fewer than ten. The J gene is TRBJ1-1, the V gene TRBV19; D is unresolved. V was pared by 6 bases and J by 0 bases, with 11 bases between. Germline CDR1 and CDR2: LNHDA and SQIVND (reference sequence). The CDR3 extends over 14 amino acids. The CDR3 region has the DNA TGTGCCAGTAGGGGGTGGACGGTGAACACTGAAGCTTTCTTT. This encodes CASRGWTVNTEAFF.

Comment on this clone: The same CDR3 can be traced to other DNA sequences in this sample. The genes are TRBV10-2 and TRBJ2-5; either TRBD1 or TRBD2 may fit D (5 bases each). Germline V gives CDR1 WSHSY, CDR2 SAAADI. V dropped 6 bases and J dropped 5 bases, with 16 bases sitting between them. The CDR3 is made up of 14 amino acids. In nucleotides, the CDR3 is TGCGCCAGCAGCGACCGGGGACCTCAGGAGACCCAGTACTTC. It encodes CASSDRGPQETQYF.

This chain joins TRBV10-3 and TRBJ2-2; D remains unclear. V lost 6 bases and J 4 bases, leaving 9 bases between the germline ends. The CDR3 covers 13 residues. Germline values: CDR1 ENHRY, CDR2 SYGVKD. CDR3 sequence reads: CAIRATSTGELFF. CDR3 coding DNA: TGTGCCATCAGAGCCACCAGCACCGGGGAGCTGTTTTTT.

The rearrangement joins TRBV5-1 to TRBJ2-7; 11 bases are a match to TRBD2. Unmatched junction bases numbered 7, after V lost 4 bases and J lost 1 base. Germline V gene sequence: CDR1 SGHRS, CDR2 YFSETQ. This CDR3 comprises 16 residues. DNA of the CDR3: TGCGCCAGCAGCCCCCAACTAGCGGGAGTGTCCTACGAGCAGTACTTC. It specifies CASSPQLAGVSYEQYF.

The CDR3 region has the DNA TGTGCCAGCAGCTTCGGGGCTAAGGCACTTGGCTACACCTTC. This gives the protein CASSFGAKALGYTF. The V and J genes are TRBV7-9 and TRBJ1-2; D is possibly TRBD1 (5 bases). From germline, CDR1 is SEHNR and CDR2 FQNEAQ (reference sequence). Trimming removed 3 bases from V and 7 bases from J, with 15 bases in between. The CDR3 has 14 amino acids.